This is a list of T cell receptor beta chains from one sample in a study of cytomegalovirus exposure and HLA in healthy donors. TCRdb's copy holds only in-frame clones and misses some; the assay was immunoSEQ multiplex PCR. The sample has approximately 210,000 clones, more than 75% seen once. Sequences were obtained from PBMCs. All receptors derive from a woman aged 50 to 60 in good health and CMV-seronegative. Each CDR3 is given with its conserved first and last residue. The D gene is left open where the match is weak. The size of a clone is reported for some rows only, either as once, few or many, or as a class for expanded clones.

v_gene: TRBV2
j_gene: TRBJ2-1
abundance: .
d_gene: .
CDR3nt: TGTGCCACCGCTGGGGGGAGCTCCTACAATGAGCAGTTCTTC
CDR3aa: CATAGGSSYNEQFF

v_gene: TRBV7-2
j_gene: TRBJ2-3
abundance: .
d_gene: TRBD2
CDR3nt: TGTGCCAGCAGACGGACTAGCGGGGCCGGGGATACGCAGTATTTT
CDR3aa: CASRRTSGAGDTQYF

v_gene: TRBV7-9
j_gene: TRBJ1-1
abundance: .
d_gene: .
CDR3nt: TGTTCCAGCAGCTTAGCGGACAGGAACACTGAAGCTTTCTTT
CDR3aa: CSSSLADRNTEAFF

v_gene: TRBV25-1
j_gene: TRBJ1-1
abundance: .
d_gene: .
CDR3nt: TGTGCCAGCTCAGGGCCGCTCCCTGGGGTGGACACTGAAGCTTTCTTT
CDR3aa: CASSGPLPGVDTEAFF

v_gene: TRBV27
j_gene: TRBJ2-3
abundance: .
d_gene: TRBD2
CDR3nt: TGTGCCAGCAGTACTCATCGGGACTACCGCACAGATACGCAGTATTTT
CDR3aa: CASSTHRDYRTDTQYF

v_gene: TRBV6-5
j_gene: TRBJ2-4
abundance: .
d_gene: .
CDR3nt: TGTGCCAGCAGTTACCAGGGGAGCAACATTCAGTACTTC
CDR3aa: CASSYQGSNIQYF

v_gene: TRBV18
j_gene: TRBJ2-2
abundance: .
d_gene: TRBD1
CDR3nt: TGTGCCAGCTCGCCCGGGACAGCCGGGGAGCTGTTTTTT
CDR3aa: CASSPGTAGELFF

v_gene: TRBV28
j_gene: TRBJ2-5
abundance: .
d_gene: TRBD1
CDR3nt: TGTGCCAGCAGTTTGGACAGGGGAGGGGTAGAGACCCAGTACTTC
CDR3aa: CASSLDRGGVETQYF

v_gene: TRBV6-1
j_gene: TRBJ2-3
abundance: few
d_gene: .
CDR3nt: TGTGCCAGCAGTGAGGGAGGCGATACGCAGTATTTT
CDR3aa: CASSEGGDTQYF

v_gene: TRBV28
j_gene: TRBJ1-5
abundance: .
d_gene: TRBD1
CDR3nt: TGTGCCAGCACCACCCCCAAGCTCACCCGGGACAGGGGTAATCAGCCCCAGCATTTT
CDR3aa: CASTTPKLTRDRGNQPQHF